This T cell receptor beta chain was documented in a study of PD-L1 blockade in urothelial cancer (dated by TCRdb to about 2017). With regard to the full study: Therapy was started around 2014 for all patients, and atezolizumab 1,200 mg was administered intravenously every 3 weeks. About nine tenths of the roughly 29 patients were identified as males with urothelial cancer of bladder origin, and a prior smoking history was reported by 18 of 29 patients. Patients had an ECOG performance status of 0 or 1 and had received between 0 and 3 prior chemotherapy regimens. Blood samples were analyzed at 3 weeks after treatment start (second dose) and at 6 weeks after treatment start. Blood samples yielded a median of approximately 150,000 T cells and some 80,000 unique TCRs, with median clonality 0.080. The study was an exploratory multi-omic analysis of somatic, immune and clinical correlates of response to PD-L1 blockade with atezolizumab in urothelial cancer. Pretreatment tumor samples and matched peripheral blood, collected serially before and after atezolizumab treatment, underwent TCR sequencing. Durable clinical benefit was defined as progression-free survival longer than 6 months, and TCR features were also tested against progression-free and overall survival. Whole exome sequencing and RNA sequencing of pretreatment tumors were performed alongside TCR sequencing in the same patients. Some ten patients reached durable clinical benefit, while 20 or so patients did not. Twenty-nine patients had pretreatment blood TCR-seq, some 25 had at least one posttreatment blood collection, and some 25 had tumor TCR-seq. Points the paper makes about the study in general: Small sample size (n of about 30) and many exploratory analyses mean the results are intended to be hypothesis-generating. Patients with durable benefit showed greater expansion of tumor-associated TCR clones in peripheral blood 3 weeks after starting treatment (n of about 20, p = 0.022). A pretreatment peripheral blood TCR clonality below the median was linked to improved progression-free and overall survival.

Each PCR received spiked-in synthetic TCR analog templates so that absolute template abundance could be estimated from read counts. The immunoSEQ assay was used to amplify TCRbeta CDR3 regions from genomic DNA with bias-controlled V and J gene primers. Sequencing of rearranged TCRbeta segments was performed at approximately 20X coverage. Per the source publication's procedure: Sequencing errors were corrected by clustering, and CDR3s were annotated against IMGT so that V, D and J genes could be assigned. Downstream analyses used only productive TCRbeta rearrangements, leaving out any out-of-frame or stop-codon sequences. Clonality was calculated as one minus the Shannon entropy normalized by the log of the number of unique productive sequences. Clones differing between time points or between blood and tumor were identified using Fisher's exact test with Benjamini-Hochberg correction, with an adjusted p below 0.01 applied as the threshold. TCRdb limited this immuneACCESS table to in-frame rearrangements with V and J called. A share of clones is missing; checked studies link under half to unresolved V genes, and the rest is unexplained. That table is the source of V, J and clone size, and D and trimming were worked out from the DNA. This sample gives about 76,000 clones in total; 75% to 95% of them show up just once. Around 0.87% of the sample rests with the top ten.

As regards this clone: No cognate antigen has been identified for it. Per-base quality was not reported, and no clone a single base away is much larger than it.

According to the germline V gene, CDR1 reads SGHVS and CDR2 reads FQNEAQ. The CDR3 starts with the cysteine, ends with the phenylalanine, and has 14 residues. Just CDR3 DNA is preserved here, 42 bases in frame from base 1. Unmatched junction bases come to 9, with V trimmed by 6 bases and J by 5 bases. The label giving this sample's time point can be read as: peripheral blood 6 weeks after treatment start. A cohort of 25 to 30 patients with locally advanced or metastatic urothelial carcinoma, treated at Memorial Sloan Kettering on a trial protocol, was included. Peripheral blood mononuclear cells were collected pretreatment and during treatment, with between 1 and 8 total time points per patient. The Qiagen DNeasy Blood extraction kit was used to purify genomic DNA from total PBMCs and from tumor samples. PBMCs were collected pretreatment and during treatment and were isolated and stored as previously described.

Rearrangement joined TRBV7-8 to TRBJ2-5; 7 central bases correspond to TRBD1. The sample in question was PBMCs, obtained around atezolizumab (anti-PD-L1) treatment. The clonotype originates from a woman older than 75 with urothelial cancer. The DNA reads TGTGCCAGCAGTCTGACAGGGCGGAGGGAGACCCAGTACTTC. Its protein is CASSLTGRRETQYF.